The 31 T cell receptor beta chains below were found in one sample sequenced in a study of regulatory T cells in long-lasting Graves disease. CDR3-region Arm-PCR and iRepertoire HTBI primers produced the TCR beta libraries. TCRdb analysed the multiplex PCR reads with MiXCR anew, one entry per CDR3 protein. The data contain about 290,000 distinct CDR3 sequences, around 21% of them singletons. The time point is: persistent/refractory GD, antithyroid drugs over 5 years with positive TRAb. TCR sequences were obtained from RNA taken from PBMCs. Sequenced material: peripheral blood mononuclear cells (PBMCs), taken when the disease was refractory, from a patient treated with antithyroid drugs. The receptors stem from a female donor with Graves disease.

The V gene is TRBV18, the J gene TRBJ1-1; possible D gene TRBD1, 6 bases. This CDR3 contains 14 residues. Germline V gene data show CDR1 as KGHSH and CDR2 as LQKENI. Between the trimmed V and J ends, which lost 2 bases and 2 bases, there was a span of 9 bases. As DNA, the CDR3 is TGTGCCAGCTCACCAGGGGACATCAACACTGAAGCTTTCTTT. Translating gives CASSPGDINTEAFF.

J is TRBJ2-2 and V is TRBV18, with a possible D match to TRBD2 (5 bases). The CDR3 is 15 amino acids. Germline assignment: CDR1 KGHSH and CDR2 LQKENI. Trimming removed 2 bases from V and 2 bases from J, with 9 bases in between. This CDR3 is CASSPTAANTGELFF. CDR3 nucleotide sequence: TGTGCCAGCTCACCAACAGCGGCCAACACCGGGGAGCTGTTTTTT. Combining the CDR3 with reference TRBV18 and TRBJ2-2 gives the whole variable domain NAGVMQNPRHLVRRRGQEARLRCSPMKGHSHVYWYRQLPEEGLKFMVYLQKENIIDESGMPKERFSAEFPKEGPSILRIQQVVRGDSAAYFCASSPTAANTGELFFGEGSRLTVL.

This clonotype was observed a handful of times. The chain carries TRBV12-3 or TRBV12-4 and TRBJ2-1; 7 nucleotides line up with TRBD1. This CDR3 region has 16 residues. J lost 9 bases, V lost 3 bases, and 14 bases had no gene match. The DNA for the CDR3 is TGTGCCAGCAGTTTTTTGGGGACAGCCGATCGGGGTGAGCAGTTCTTC. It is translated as CASSFLGTADRGEQFF.

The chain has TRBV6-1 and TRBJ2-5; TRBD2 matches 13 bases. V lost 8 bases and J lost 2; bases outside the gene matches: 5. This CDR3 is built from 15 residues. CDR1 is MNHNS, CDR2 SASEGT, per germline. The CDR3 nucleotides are TGTGCCAGCGGGAGGACTAGCGGGGGTCAAGAGACCCAGTACTTC. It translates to CASGRTSGGQETQYF.

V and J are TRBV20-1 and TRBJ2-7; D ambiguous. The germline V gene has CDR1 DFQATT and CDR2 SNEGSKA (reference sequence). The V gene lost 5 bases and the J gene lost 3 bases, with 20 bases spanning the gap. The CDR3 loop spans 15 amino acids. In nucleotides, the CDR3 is TGCAGTGCTGGTAATCCCGGCCAGGCCAGCTACGAGCAGTACTTC. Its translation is CSAGNPGQASYEQYF.

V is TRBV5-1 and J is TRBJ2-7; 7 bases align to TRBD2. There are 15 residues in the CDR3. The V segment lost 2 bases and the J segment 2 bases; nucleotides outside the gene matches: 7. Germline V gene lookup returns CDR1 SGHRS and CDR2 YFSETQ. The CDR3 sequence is CASSFFSSGAYEQYF. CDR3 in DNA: TGCGCCAGCAGCTTTTTCTCTAGCGGAGCCTACGAGCAGTACTTC.

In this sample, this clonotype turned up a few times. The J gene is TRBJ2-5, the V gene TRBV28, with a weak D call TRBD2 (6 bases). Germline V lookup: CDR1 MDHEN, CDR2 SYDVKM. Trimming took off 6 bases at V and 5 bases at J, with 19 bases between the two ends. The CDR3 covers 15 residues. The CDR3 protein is CASSKGTGVVETQYF. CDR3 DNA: TGTGCCAGCAGCAAAGGGACGGGAGTGGTCGAGACCCAGTACTTC.

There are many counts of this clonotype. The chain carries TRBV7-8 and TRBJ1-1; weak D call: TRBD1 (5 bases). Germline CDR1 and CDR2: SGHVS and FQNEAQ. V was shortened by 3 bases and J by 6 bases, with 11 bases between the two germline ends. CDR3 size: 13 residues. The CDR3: CASSFGHIPEAFF. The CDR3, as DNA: TGTGCCAGCAGCTTTGGACATATACCTGAAGCTTTCTTT.

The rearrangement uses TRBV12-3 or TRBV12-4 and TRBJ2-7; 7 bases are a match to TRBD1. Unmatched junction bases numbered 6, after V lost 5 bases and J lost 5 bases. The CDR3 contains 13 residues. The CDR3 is CASSLTGWNEQYF. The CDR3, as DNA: TGTGCCAGCAGTCTGACAGGGTGGAACGAGCAGTACTTC.

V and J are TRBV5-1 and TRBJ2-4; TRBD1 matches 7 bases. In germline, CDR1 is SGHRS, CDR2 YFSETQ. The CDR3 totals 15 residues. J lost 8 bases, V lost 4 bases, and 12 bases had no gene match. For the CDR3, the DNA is TGCGCCAGCAGCCTGACAGGGTCTGGTGAATACATTCAGTACTTC. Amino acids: CASSLTGSGEYIQYF.

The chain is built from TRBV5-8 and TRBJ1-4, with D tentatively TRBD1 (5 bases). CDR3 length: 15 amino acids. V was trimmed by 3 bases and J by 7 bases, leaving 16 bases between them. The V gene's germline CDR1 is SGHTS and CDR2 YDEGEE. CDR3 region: CASSSPRDGSEKLFF. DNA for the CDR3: TGTGCCAGCAGCTCGCCCAGGGATGGGTCTGAAAAACTGTTTTTT.

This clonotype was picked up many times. The CDR3 DNA reads as TGTGCCAGCAGTTTGAGAGGGTCCGGGGAGCTGTTTTTT. This codes for CASSLRGSGELFF. This chain uses TRBV28 with TRBJ2-2, with D maybe TRBD2 (5 bases). Germline V gene sequence: CDR1 MDHEN, CDR2 SYDVKM. This CDR3 is built from 13 residues. V was clipped by 3 bases and J by 6 bases, with 8 bases between them.

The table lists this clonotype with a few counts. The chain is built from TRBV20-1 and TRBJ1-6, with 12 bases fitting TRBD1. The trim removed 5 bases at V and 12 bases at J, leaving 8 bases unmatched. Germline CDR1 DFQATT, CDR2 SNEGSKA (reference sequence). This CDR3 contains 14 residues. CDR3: CSARPGTGGLPLHF. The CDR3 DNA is TGCAGTGCTCGGCCCGGGACAGGGGGCTTACCCCTCCACTTT.

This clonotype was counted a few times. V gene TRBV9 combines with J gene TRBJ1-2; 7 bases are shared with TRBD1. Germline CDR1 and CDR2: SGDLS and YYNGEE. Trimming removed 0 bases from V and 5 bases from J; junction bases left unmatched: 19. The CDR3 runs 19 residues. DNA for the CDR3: TGTGCCAGCAGCGTAGGCCATGCTCGAGACAGGGCAAATGGGTATGGCTACACCTTC. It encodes CASSVGHARDRANGYGYTF.

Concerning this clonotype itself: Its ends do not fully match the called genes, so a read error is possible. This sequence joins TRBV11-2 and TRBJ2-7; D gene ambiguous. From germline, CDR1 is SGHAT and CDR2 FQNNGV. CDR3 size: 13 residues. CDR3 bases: TGTGCCAGCAGCTCCGAGTTAGTCTACGAGCAGTGCTTC. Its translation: CASSSELVYEQCF.

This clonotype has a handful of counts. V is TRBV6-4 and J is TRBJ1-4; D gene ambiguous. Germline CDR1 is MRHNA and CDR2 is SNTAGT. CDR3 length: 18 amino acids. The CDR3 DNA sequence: TGTACCAAAGACGCACTATATCGATCGGGTGCAACTAATGAAAAACTGTTTTTT. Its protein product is CTKDALYRSGATNEKLFF.

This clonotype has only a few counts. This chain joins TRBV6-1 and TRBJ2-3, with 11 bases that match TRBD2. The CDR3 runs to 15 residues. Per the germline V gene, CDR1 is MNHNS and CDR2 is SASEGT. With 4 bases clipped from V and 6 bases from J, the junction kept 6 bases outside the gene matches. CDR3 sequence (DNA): TGTGCCAGCAGTGTGCTAGCGGGAGGCCGGGATACGCAGTATTTT. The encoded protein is CASSVLAGGRDTQYF.

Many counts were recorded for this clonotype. The CDR3 nucleotides read TGTGCCAGCAGCTTGGGAGTGAATCAGCCCCAGCATTTT. Translated: CASSLGVNQPQHF. The V call is TRBV7-2, the J call TRBJ1-5; D gene ambiguous. Germline CDR1 SGHTA, CDR2 FQGNSA. The CDR3 consists of 13 residues. Trimming pared 3 bases from V and 4 bases from J, leaving 7 bases between. Filled out from reference TRBV7-2 and TRBJ1-5, the complete variable domain reads GAGVSQSPSNKVTEKGKDVELRCDPISGHTALYWYRQSLGQGLEFLIYFQGNSAPDKSGLPSDRFSAERTGGSVSTLTIQRTQQEDSAVYLCASSLGVNQPQHFGDGTRLSIL.

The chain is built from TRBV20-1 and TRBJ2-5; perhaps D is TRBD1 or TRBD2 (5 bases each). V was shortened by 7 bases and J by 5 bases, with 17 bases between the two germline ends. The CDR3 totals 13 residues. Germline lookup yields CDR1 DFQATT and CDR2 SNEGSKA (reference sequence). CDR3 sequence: CSVSQGVGETQYF. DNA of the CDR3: TGCAGTGTGTCTCAGGGAGTGGGTGAGACCCAGTACTTC.

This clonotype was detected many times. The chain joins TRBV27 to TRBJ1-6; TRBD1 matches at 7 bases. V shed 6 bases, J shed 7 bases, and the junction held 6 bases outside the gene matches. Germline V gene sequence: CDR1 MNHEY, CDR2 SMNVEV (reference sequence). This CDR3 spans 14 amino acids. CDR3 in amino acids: CASRSGGRNSPLHF. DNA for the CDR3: TGTGCCAGCAGGTCAGGGGGGCGGAATTCACCCCTCCACTTT.

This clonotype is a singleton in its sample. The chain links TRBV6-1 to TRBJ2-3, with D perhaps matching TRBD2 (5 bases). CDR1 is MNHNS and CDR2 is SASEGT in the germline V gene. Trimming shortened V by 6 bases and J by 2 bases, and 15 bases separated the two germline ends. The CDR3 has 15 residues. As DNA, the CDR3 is TGTGCCAGCAGCGTGGGGAGCGGTCACACAGATACGCAGTATTTT. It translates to CASSVGSGHTDTQYF.

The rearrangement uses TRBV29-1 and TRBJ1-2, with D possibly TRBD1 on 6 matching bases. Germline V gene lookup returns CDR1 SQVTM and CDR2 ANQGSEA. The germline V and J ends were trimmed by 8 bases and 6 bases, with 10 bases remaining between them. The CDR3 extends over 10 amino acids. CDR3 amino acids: CSYGQNGYTF. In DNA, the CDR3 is TGCAGCTACGGACAGAATGGCTACACCTTC.

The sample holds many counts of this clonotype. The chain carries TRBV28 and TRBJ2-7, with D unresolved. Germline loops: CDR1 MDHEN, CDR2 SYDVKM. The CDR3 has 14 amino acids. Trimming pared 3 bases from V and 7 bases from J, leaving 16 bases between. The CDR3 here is CASSFPRHAREQYF. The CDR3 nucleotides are TGTGCCAGCAGTTTTCCAAGACACGCCCGGGAGCAGTACTTC. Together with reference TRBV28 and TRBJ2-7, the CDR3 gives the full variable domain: DVKVTQSSRYLVKRTGEKVFLECVQDMDHENMFWYRQDPGLGLRLIYFSYDVKMKEKGDIPEGYSVSREKKERFSLILESASTNQTSMYLCASSFPRHAREQYFGPGTRLTVT.

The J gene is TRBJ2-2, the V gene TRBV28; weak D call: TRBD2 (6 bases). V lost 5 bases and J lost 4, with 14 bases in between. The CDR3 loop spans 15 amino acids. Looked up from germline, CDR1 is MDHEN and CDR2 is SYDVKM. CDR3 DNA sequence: TGTGCCAGCAGTCCCGGAGGGCCGGGCACCGGGGAGCTGTTTTTT. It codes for CASSPGGPGTGELFF. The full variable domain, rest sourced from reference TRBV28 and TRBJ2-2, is DVKVTQSSRYLVKRTGEKVFLECVQDMDHENMFWYRQDPGLGLRLIYFSYDVKMKEKGDIPEGYSVSREKKERFSLILESASTNQTSMYLCASSPGGPGTGELFFGEGSRLTVL.

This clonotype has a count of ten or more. CDR3 sequence: CASSSRQGSFEKNIQYF. The CDR3 region has the DNA TGCGCCAGCAGCTCACGACAGGGGAGTTTCGAAAAAAACATTCAGTACTTC. The rearrangement joins TRBV5-1 to TRBJ2-4; TRBD1 aligns across 8 bases. Germline loops: CDR1 SGHRS, CDR2 YFSETQ. J gave up 4 bases and V 3 bases, and 12 bases lay outside the gene matches. The CDR3 consists of 17 residues.

In nucleotides, the CDR3 is TGTGCCAGCAGCTTGCTAGCCCAGGGGGAATCACCCCTCCACTTT. Its protein is CASSLLAQGESPLHF. This chain joins TRBV5-5 and TRBJ1-6, with TRBD1 matching 7 bases. Looked up from germline, CDR1 is SGHKS and CDR2 is YYEKEE (reference sequence). With 1 base clipped from V and 10 bases from J, the junction kept 8 bases outside the gene matches. The CDR3 sequence is 15 residues long.

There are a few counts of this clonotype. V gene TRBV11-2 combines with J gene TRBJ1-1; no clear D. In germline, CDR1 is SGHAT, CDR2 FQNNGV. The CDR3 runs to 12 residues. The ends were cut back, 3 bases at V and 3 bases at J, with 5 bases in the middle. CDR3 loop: CASSFLHTEAFF. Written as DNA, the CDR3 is TGTGCCAGCAGCTTTCTACACACTGAAGCTTTCTTT.

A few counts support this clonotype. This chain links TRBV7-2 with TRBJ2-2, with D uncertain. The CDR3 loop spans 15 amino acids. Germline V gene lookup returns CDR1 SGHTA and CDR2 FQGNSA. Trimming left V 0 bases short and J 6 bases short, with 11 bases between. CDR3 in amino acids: CASSLAYSTAGELFF. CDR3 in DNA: TGTGCCAGCAGCTTAGCGTACAGCACGGCCGGGGAGCTGTTTTTT.

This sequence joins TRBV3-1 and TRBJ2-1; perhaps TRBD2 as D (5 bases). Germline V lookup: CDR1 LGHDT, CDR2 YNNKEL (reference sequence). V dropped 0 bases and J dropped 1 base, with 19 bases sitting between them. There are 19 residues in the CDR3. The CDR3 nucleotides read TGTGCCAGCAGCCAAGAATCAGCGTATTCGGACTTTTCCTACAATGAGCAGTTCTTC. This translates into CASSQESAYSDFSYNEQFF.

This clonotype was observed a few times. The CDR3 loop is CASTSTGVQETQYF. The DNA for the CDR3 is TGCGCCAGCACCTCTACAGGGGTCCAAGAGACCCAGTACTTC. The gene calls are TRBV5-1 and TRBJ2-5, with 7 bases aligning to TRBD1. This CDR3 contains 14 residues. Trimming took 6 bases from V and 1 from J; bases not matched to a gene: 6. The germline CDR1 and CDR2 sequences are SGHRS and YFSETQ.

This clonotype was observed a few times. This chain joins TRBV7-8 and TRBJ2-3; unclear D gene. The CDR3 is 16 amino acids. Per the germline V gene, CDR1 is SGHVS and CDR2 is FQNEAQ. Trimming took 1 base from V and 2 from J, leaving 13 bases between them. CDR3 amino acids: CASSLGPPRFTDTQYF. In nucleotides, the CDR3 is TGTGCCAGCAGCTTAGGCCCCCCTCGCTTCACAGATACGCAGTATTTT.